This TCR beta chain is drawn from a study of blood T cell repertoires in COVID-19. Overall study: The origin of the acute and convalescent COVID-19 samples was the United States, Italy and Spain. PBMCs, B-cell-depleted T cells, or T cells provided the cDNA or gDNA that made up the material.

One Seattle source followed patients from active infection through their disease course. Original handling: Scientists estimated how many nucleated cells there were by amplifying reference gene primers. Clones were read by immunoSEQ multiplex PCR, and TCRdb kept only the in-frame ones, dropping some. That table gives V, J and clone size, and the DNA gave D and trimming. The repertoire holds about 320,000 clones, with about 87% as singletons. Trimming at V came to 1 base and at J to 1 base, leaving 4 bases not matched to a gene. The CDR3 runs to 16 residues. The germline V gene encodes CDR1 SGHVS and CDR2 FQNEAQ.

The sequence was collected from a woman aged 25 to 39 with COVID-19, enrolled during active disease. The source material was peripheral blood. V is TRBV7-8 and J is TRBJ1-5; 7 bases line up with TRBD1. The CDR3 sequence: CASSLVTGESNQPQHF. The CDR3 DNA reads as TGTGCCAGCAGCTTAGTTACAGGGGAGAGCAATCAGCCCCAGCATTTT. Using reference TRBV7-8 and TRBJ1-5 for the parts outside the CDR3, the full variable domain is GAGVSQSPRYKVAKRGQDVALRCDPISGHVSLFWYQQALGQGPEFLTYFQNEAQLDKSGLPSDRFFAERPEGSVSTLKIQRTQQEDSAVYLCASSLVTGESNQPQHFGDGTRLSIL.